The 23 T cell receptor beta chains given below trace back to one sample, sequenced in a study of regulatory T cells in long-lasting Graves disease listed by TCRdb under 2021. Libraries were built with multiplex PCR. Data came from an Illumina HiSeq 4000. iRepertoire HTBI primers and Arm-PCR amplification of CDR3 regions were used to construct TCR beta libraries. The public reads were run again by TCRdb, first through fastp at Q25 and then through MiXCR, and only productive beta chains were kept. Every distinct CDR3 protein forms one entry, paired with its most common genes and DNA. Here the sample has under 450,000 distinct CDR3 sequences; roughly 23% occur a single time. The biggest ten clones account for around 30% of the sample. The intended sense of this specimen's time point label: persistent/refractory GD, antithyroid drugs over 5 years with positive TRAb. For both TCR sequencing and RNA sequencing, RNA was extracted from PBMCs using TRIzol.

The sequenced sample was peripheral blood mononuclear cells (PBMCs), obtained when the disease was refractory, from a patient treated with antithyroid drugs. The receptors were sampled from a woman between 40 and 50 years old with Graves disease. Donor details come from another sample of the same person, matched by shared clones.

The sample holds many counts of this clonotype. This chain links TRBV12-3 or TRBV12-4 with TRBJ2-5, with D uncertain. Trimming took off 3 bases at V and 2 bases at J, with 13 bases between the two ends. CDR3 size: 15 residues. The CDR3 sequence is CASSFDVGIQETQYF. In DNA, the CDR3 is TGTGCCAGCAGTTTTGATGTGGGGATACAAGAGACCCAGTACTTC.

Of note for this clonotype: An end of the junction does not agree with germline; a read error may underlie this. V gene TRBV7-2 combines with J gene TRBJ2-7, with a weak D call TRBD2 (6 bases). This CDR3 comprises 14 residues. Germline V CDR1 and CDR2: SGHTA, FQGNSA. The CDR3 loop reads CAGSLVAAYYEQYF. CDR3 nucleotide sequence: TGTGCCGGCAGCTTGGTAGCGGCCTACTACGAGCAGTACTTC.

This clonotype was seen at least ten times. The CDR3 sequence: CASSTAGRQGSEKLFF. The DNA for the CDR3 is TGTGCCAGCAGTACGGCGGGGAGACAGGGTAGTGAAAAACTGTTTTTT. The gene calls are TRBV6-1 and TRBJ1-4, with 7 bases that match TRBD1. Germline V gives CDR1 MNHNS, CDR2 SASEGT. This CDR3 has 16 amino acids. Trimming at V came to 5 bases and at J to 7 bases, leaving 13 bases not matched to a gene.

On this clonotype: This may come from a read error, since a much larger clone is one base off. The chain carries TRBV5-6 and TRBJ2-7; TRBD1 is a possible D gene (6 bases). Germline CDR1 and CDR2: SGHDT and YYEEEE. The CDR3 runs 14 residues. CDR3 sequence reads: CTSSTIDRSYEQYF. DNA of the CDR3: TGTACCAGCAGCACTATCGACAGGTCCTACGAGCAGTACTTC. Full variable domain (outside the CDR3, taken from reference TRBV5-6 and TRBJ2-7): DAGVTQSPTHLIKTRGQQVTLRCSPKSGHDTVSWYQQALGQGPQFIFQYYEEEERQRGNFPDRFSGHQFPNYSSELNVNALLLGDSALYLCTSSTIDRSYEQYFGPGTRLTVT.

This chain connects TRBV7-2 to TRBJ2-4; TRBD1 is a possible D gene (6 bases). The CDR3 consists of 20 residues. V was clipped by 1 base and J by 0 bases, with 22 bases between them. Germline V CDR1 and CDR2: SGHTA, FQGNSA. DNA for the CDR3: TGTGCCAGCAGCTTAGTGGGTCAGGGGCGCGTCGTAATAGCCAAAAACATTCAGTACTTC. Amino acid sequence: CASSLVGQGRVVIAKNIQYF.

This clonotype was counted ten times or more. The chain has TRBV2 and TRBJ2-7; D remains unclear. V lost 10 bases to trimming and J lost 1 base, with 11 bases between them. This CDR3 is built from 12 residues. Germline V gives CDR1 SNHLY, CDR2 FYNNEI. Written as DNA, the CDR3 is TGTGCCACAATGGCGGATTCCTACGAGCAGTACTTC. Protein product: CATMADSYEQYF.

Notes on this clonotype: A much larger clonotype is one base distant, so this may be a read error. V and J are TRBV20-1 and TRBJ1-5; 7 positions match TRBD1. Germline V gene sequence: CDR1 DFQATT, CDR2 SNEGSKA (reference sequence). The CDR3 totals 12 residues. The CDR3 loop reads CSADRVGQPRHF. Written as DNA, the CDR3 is TGCAGTGCTGACAGGGTGGGGCAGCCCCGGCATTTT.

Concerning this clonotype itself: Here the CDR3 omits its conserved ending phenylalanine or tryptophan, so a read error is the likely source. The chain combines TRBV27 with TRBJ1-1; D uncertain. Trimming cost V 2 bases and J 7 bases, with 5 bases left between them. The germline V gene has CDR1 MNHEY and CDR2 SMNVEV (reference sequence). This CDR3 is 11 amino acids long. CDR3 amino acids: CASSLGSEAFL. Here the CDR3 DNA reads TGTGCCAGCAGTTTAGGCAGTGAAGCTTTCCTT.

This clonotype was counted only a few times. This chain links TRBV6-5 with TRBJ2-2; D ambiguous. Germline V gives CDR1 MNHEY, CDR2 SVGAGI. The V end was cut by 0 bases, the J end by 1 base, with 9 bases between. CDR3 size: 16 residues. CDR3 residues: CASSYSGHWNTGELFF. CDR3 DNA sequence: TGTGCCAGCAGTTACTCGGGCCACTGGAACACCGGGGAGCTGTTTTTT.

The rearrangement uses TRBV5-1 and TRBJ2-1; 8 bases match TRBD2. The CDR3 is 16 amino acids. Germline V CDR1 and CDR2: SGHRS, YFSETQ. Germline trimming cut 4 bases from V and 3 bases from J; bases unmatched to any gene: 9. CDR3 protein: CASSPGPGTSYNEQFF. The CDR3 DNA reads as TGCGCCAGCAGCCCGGGACCTGGGACTAGCTACAATGAGCAGTTCTTC.

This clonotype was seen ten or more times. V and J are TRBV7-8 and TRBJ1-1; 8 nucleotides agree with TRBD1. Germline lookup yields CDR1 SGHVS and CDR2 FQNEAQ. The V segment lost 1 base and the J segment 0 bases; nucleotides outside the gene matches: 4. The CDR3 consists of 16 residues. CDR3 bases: TGTGCCAGCAGCTTAGGGGGGACAGGCTTGAACACTGAAGCTTTCTTT. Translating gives CASSLGGTGLNTEAFF.

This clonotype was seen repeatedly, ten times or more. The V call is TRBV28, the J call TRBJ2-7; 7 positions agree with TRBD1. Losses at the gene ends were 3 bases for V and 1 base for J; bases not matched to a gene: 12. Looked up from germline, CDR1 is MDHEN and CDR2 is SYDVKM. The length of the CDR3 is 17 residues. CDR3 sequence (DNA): TGTGCCAGCAGTTTTAAGCCGGGACAGTTCCAGTCCTACGAGCAGTACTTC. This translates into CASSFKPGQFQSYEQYF. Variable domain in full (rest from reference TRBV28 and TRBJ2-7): DVKVTQSSRYLVKRTGEKVFLECVQDMDHENMFWYRQDPGLGLRLIYFSYDVKMKEKGDIPEGYSVSREKKERFSLILESASTNQTSMYLCASSFKPGQFQSYEQYFGPGTRLTVT.

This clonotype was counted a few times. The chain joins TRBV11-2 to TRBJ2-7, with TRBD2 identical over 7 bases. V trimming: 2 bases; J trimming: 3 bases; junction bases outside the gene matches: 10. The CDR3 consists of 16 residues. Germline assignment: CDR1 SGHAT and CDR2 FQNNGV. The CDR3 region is CASSLSPGLLHYEQYF. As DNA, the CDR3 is TGTGCCAGCAGCTTATCTCCGGGACTACTCCACTACGAGCAGTACTTC.

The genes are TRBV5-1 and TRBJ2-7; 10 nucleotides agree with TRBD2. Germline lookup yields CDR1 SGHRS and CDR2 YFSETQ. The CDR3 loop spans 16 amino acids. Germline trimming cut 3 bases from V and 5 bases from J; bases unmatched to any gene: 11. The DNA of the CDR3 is TGCGCCAGCAGCTCCGGGGTAGCGGGAGGATCCCACGAGCAGTACTTC. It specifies CASSSGVAGGSHEQYF.

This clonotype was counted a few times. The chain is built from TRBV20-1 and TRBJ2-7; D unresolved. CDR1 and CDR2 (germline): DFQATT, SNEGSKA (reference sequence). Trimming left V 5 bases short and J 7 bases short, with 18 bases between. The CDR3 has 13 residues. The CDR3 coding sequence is TGCAGTGCTCCCCGTGGTGACCGGCGGGAGCAGTACTTC. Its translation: CSAPRGDRREQYF.

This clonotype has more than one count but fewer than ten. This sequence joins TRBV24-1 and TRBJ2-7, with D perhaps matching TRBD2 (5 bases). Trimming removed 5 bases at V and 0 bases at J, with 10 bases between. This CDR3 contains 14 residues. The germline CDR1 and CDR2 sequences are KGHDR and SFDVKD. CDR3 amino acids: CATSAGGGSYEQYF. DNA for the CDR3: TGTGCCACCAGTGCTGGCGGAGGCTCCTACGAGCAGTACTTC.

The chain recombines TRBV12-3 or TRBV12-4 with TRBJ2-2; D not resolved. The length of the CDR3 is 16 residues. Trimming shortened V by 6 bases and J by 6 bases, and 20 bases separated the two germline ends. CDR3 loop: CASRRASSELAGELFF. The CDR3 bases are TGTGCCAGCAGGCGCGCCAGCTCCGAGTTGGCCGGGGAGCTGTTTTTT.

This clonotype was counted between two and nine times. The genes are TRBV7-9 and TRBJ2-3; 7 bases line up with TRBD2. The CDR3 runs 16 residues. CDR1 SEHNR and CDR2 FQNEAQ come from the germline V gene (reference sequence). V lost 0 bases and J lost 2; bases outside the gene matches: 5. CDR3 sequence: CASSLAAREHTDTQYF. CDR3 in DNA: TGTGCCAGCAGCTTAGCTGCGCGGGAGCACACAGATACGCAGTATTTT.

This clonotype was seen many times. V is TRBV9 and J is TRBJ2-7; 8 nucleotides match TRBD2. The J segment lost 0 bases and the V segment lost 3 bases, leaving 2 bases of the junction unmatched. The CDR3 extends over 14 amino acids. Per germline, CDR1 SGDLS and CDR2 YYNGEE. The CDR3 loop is CASSGSGNSYEQYF. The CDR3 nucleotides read TGTGCCAGCAGCGGTAGCGGGAACTCCTACGAGCAGTACTTC.

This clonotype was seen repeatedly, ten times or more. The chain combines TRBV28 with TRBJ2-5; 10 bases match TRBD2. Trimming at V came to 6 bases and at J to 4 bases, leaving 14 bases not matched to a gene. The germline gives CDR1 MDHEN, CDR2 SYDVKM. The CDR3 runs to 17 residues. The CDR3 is CASRPSSGRKGGETQYF. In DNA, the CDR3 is TGTGCCAGCAGGCCTAGTAGCGGGAGGAAGGGGGGAGAGACCCAGTACTTC. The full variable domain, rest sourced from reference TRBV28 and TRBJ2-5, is DVKVTQSSRYLVKRTGEKVFLECVQDMDHENMFWYRQDPGLGLRLIYFSYDVKMKEKGDIPEGYSVSREKKERFSLILESASTNQTSMYLCASRPSSGRKGGETQYFGPGTRLLVL.

CDR3: CASSLVVLTSGGWYEQYF. The CDR3 DNA is TGTGCCAGCAGCTTAGTTGTCTTGACCAGCGGGGGATGGTACGAGCAGTACTTC. The chain combines TRBV7-2 with TRBJ2-7, with 8 bases fitting TRBD2. The CDR3 runs 18 residues. V dropped 1 base and J dropped 4; count of bases not matched to a gene: 15. The germline V gene has CDR1 SGHTA and CDR2 FQGNSA.

The DNA for the CDR3 is TGTGCCAGCAGCTTAGGCCTCCACAATGAGCAGTTCTTC. Protein product: CASSLGLHNEQFF. The genes are TRBV7-9 and TRBJ2-1; D call uncertain. V lost 1 base, J lost 5 bases, and 6 bases lay in between. The V gene's germline CDR1 is SEHNR and CDR2 FQNEAQ (reference sequence). The length of the CDR3 is 13 residues.

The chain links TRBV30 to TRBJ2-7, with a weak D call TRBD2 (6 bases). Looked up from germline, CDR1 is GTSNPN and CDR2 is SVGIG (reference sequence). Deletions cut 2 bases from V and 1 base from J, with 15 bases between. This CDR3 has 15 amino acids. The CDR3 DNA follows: TGTGCCTGGAGTTTAACCGGGACTCTTTCCTACGAGCAGTACTTC. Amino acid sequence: CAWSLTGTLSYEQYF.